This is a list of T cell receptor beta chains from one sample in a study of blood T cell repertoires in COVID-19. Only in-frame clones appear in the TCRdb table, and some are missing; sequencing was by immunoSEQ multiplex PCR. The sample includes about 300,000 clones, around 80% of them seen just once. Sequencing was done on a sample of peripheral blood. These receptors were collected from a woman aged 50 to 60 with acute or convalescent COVID-19. The conserved cysteine and the conserved F or W are not part of the CDR3 here. Fields, in order: D gene, clone size, J gene, V gene, CDR3 protein. The D gene is left open where the match is weak. Not all rows give a size; the values are once, few, many and, for expanded clones, a class.

d_call: .
clone_size: .
j_call: TRBJ1-1
v_call: TRBV4-2
cdr3_aa: ASSQVLEGTNTEAF

d_call: .
clone_size: .
j_call: TRBJ2-3
v_call: TRBV7-2
cdr3_aa: ASPEGPLDTQY

d_call: TRBD1
clone_size: once
j_call: TRBJ2-2
v_call: TRBV6-5
cdr3_aa: ASSYRTGATGELF

d_call: TRBD1
clone_size: .
j_call: TRBJ1-2
v_call: TRBV2
cdr3_aa: ASSPETGGLGYT

d_call: TRBD1
clone_size: .
j_call: TRBJ1-4
v_call: TRBV5-4
cdr3_aa: ASSPGGTAEKLF

d_call: TRBD2
clone_size: .
j_call: TRBJ2-5
v_call: TRBV9
cdr3_aa: ASRKGLAGGQETQY

d_call: .
clone_size: few
j_call: TRBJ1-4
v_call: TRBV6-5
cdr3_aa: ASSPQGKDEKLF

d_call: TRBD1
clone_size: .
j_call: TRBJ1-5
v_call: TRBV25-1
cdr3_aa: ASSATGVGQPQH

d_call: .
clone_size: .
j_call: TRBJ1-2
v_call: TRBV24-1
cdr3_aa: ATSPRGQGRIYGYT

d_call: .
clone_size: .
j_call: TRBJ1-4
v_call: TRBV7-9
cdr3_aa: ASSLERTDEKLF

d_call: TRBD2
clone_size: .
j_call: TRBJ2-7
v_call: TRBV19
cdr3_aa: ASSIATSAIHYEQY

d_call: .
clone_size: .
j_call: TRBJ2-7
v_call: TRBV7-2
cdr3_aa: ASTASGLSLYEQY

d_call: TRBD1
clone_size: .
j_call: TRBJ2-3
v_call: TRBV18
cdr3_aa: ASSPWGQGGTDTQY

d_call: .
clone_size: .
j_call: TRBJ1-1
v_call: TRBV6-5
cdr3_aa: ACDRQENTEAF

d_call: .
clone_size: .
j_call: TRBJ2-6
v_call: TRBV30
cdr3_aa: AWSVFEPHYLSGANVLT

d_call: .
clone_size: .
j_call: TRBJ1-5
v_call: TRBV30
cdr3_aa: AWSVPGNSNQPQH

d_call: .
clone_size: .
j_call: TRBJ1-1
v_call: TRBV28
cdr3_aa: ASRNRVDTEAF

d_call: .
clone_size: .
j_call: TRBJ1-2
v_call: TRBV19
cdr3_aa: ASSSTPRQARGYGYT

d_call: .
clone_size: .
j_call: TRBJ1-5
v_call: TRBV2
cdr3_aa: ASSPGVQPQH

d_call: .
clone_size: .
j_call: TRBJ2-3
v_call: TRBV29-1
cdr3_aa: SVEGGRGTDTQY

d_call: .
clone_size: .
j_call: TRBJ1-3
v_call: TRBV29-1
cdr3_aa: SVEEPDRFSGNTIY

d_call: .
clone_size: .
j_call: TRBJ2-4
v_call: TRBV12-3/TRBV12-4
cdr3_aa: ASSSPPGIQY

d_call: .
clone_size: once
j_call: TRBJ1-1
v_call: TRBV18
cdr3_aa: ASSPPNGGAPNTEAF

d_call: .
clone_size: .
j_call: TRBJ2-3
v_call: TRBV6-2/TRBV6-3
cdr3_aa: ASSTPGSPSQDTQY

d_call: .
clone_size: .
j_call: TRBJ2-3
v_call: TRBV5-1
cdr3_aa: ASSLVRPTDTQY

d_call: .
clone_size: .
j_call: TRBJ2-5
v_call: TRBV7-3
cdr3_aa: ASSLFVAGIETQY

d_call: TRBD1
clone_size: .
j_call: TRBJ2-3
v_call: TRBV24-1
cdr3_aa: ATKRDSSTDTQY

d_call: .
clone_size: .
j_call: TRBJ1-1
v_call: TRBV18
cdr3_aa: ASSPPAGSRFNTEAF

d_call: TRBD1
clone_size: .
j_call: TRBJ1-4
v_call: TRBV12-3/TRBV12-4
cdr3_aa: ASSLDRDEKLF